One and the same sample provided the 19 T cell receptor beta chains below, sequenced in a study of brain T cells in children with intractable seizures. The protocol was immunoSEQ multiplex PCR, while the TCRdb copy is restricted to in-frame clones and leaves out a portion. The sample holds 75,000 to 80,000 clones, under 95% seen once. This specimen was peripheral blood, taken at surgery. The receptors here all came from a boy under two years old with tuberous sclerosis and intractable seizures.

The chain couples TRBV30 to TRBJ1-2, with TRBD1 matching 8 bases. CDR3 length equals 12 residues. Trimming cost V 4 bases and J 4 bases; bases outside gene matches: 2. The germline gives CDR1 GTSNPN, CDR2 SVGIG (reference sequence). This CDR3 reads CAWNRGSYGYTF. CDR3 nucleotide sequence: TGTGCCTGGAACAGGGGGAGCTATGGCTACACCTTC.

The rearrangement links TRBV11-2 to TRBJ1-2; weak D call: TRBD1 (5 bases). There are 15 residues in the CDR3. Germline V gene data show CDR1 as SGHAT and CDR2 as FQNNGV. V was pared by 1 base and J by 6 bases, with 15 bases between. CDR3 region: CASSLGGTYRNGYTF. For the CDR3, the DNA is TGTGCCAGCAGCTTAGGGGGGACCTACCGTAATGGCTACACCTTC.

V and J are TRBV5-6 and TRBJ2-7; no clear D. Germline V lookup: CDR1 SGHDT, CDR2 YYEEEE. This CDR3 is built from 15 residues. V lost 0 bases and J 1 base, leaving 11 bases between the germline ends. DNA for the CDR3: TGTGCCAGCAGCTTGGGGTTAAGCGAGTCCTACGAGCAGTACTTC. Its translation is CASSLGLSESYEQYF. Variable domain in full (rest from reference TRBV5-6 and TRBJ2-7): DAGVTQSPTHLIKTRGQQVTLRCSPKSGHDTVSWYQQALGQGPQFIFQYYEEEERQRGNFPDRFSGHQFPNYSSELNVNALLLGDSALYLCASSLGLSESYEQYFGPGTRLTVT.

The V gene is TRBV7-9, the J gene TRBJ2-7, with D unresolved. CDR3 length: 13 residues. V was shortened by 2 bases and J by 3 bases, with 8 bases between the two germline ends. Germline CDR1 and CDR2: SEHNR and FQNEAQ (reference sequence). CDR3: CASSLTEYYEQYF. The CDR3 bases are TGTGCCAGCAGCTTAACAGAGTACTACGAGCAGTACTTC.

The CDR3 protein is CASSQERGGGNTQYF. In nucleotides, the CDR3 is TGTGCCAGCAGCCAAGAGCGGGGGGGCGGAAATACGCAGTATTTT. The chain employs TRBV3-1 (or the pseudogene TRBV3-2) and TRBJ2-3; TRBD2 agrees at 9 bases. Germline CDR1 is LGHDT and CDR2 is YNNKEL (reference sequence). CDR3 size: 15 residues. J gave up 7 bases and V 0 bases, and 5 bases lay outside the gene matches.

V is TRBV19 and J is TRBJ2-2, with 9 bases identical to TRBD2. Losses at the gene ends were 4 bases for V and 3 bases for J; bases not matched to a gene: 0. The CDR3 extends over 14 amino acids. Germline V lookup: CDR1 LNHDA, CDR2 SQIVND (reference sequence). The CDR3: CASSTSGDTGELFF. As DNA, the CDR3 is TGTGCCAGTAGTACTAGCGGGGACACCGGGGAGCTGTTTTTT.

The chain employs TRBV23-1 and TRBJ2-5, with a possible D match to TRBD2 (6 bases). TRBV23-1 falls under the ORF class, with uncertain function. The CDR3 spans 13 residues. V was trimmed by 4 bases and J by 4 bases, leaving 10 bases between them. CDR3 bases: TGCGCCAGCAGTCTTCTCGGGGGAGAGACCCAGTACTTC. Amino acid sequence: CASSLLGGETQYF.

The chain joins TRBV18 to TRBJ2-2; the D gene is possibly TRBD1 (6 bases). This CDR3 has 16 amino acids. Germline V CDR1 and CDR2: KGHSH, LQKENI. Trimming removed 6 bases from V and 2 bases from J, with 16 bases in between. In DNA form, the CDR3 reads TGTGCCAGCTCGCCAGGCGAACAGGGCAACACCGGGGAGCTGTTTTTT. Amino acids: CASSPGEQGNTGELFF. Complete variable domain (other parts from reference TRBV18 and TRBJ2-2): NAGVMQNPRHLVRRRGQEARLRCSPMKGHSHVYWYRQLPEEGLKFMVYLQKENIIDESGMPKERFSAEFPKEGPSILRIQQVVRGDSAAYFCASSPGEQGNTGELFFGEGSRLTVL.

The chain combines TRBV11-3 with TRBJ2-7; D unclear. V was clipped by 4 bases and J by 0 bases, with 7 bases between them. The CDR3 runs to 13 residues. Germline V gives CDR1 SGHNT, CDR2 YENEEA. CDR3 sequence: CASSSVVSYEQYF. CDR3 in DNA: TGTGCCAGCAGCTCTGTGGTCTCCTACGAGCAGTACTTC.

V gene TRBV5-1 combines with J gene TRBJ2-7, with TRBD1 matching over 9 bases. The CDR3 has 14 residues. The germline CDR1 and CDR2 sequences are SGHRS and YFSETQ. The V and J ends lost 0 bases and 4 bases, in that order; junction bases with no gene match: 2. CDR3 sequence: CASSLGGQGYEQYF. The CDR3 DNA reads as TGCGCCAGCAGCTTGGGGGGACAGGGTTACGAGCAGTACTTC.

The chain carries TRBV5-5 and TRBJ2-3; tentatively, D is TRBD1 (6 bases). Trimming took off 5 bases at V and 2 bases at J, with 12 bases between the two ends. Germline CDR1 and CDR2: SGHKS and YYEKEE (reference sequence). This CDR3 comprises 14 residues. Written as DNA, the CDR3 is TGTGCCAGCAGTAAGGACAGATTCACAGATACGCAGTATTTT. Amino acids: CASSKDRFTDTQYF.

This sequence joins TRBV2 and TRBJ1-1; D is unresolved. V shed 4 bases and J shed 0 bases, with 9 bases lying between them. This CDR3 comprises 14 residues. CDR1 is SNHLY, CDR2 FYNNEI, per germline. The DNA of the CDR3 is TGTGCCAGCAGTGGATGGAGGCTGAACACTGAAGCTTTCTTT. This sequence encodes CASSGWRLNTEAFF.

This clone came up once. The J gene is TRBJ2-1, the V gene TRBV14; D possibly corresponds to TRBD1 (6 bases). Per germline, CDR1 SGHDN and CDR2 FVKESK. The V gene lost 4 bases and the J gene lost 1 base, with 14 bases spanning the gap. This CDR3 contains 16 residues. CDR3 DNA sequence: TGTGCCAGCAGCCTCTGGGGGCAGGGGTCCTACAATGAGCAGTTCTTC. Translated: CASSLWGQGSYNEQFF.

This clone was picked up one time. The chain employs TRBV29-1 and TRBJ1-1; D is possibly TRBD1 (5 bases). The CDR3 is 11 amino acids. Trimming pared 5 bases from V and 7 bases from J, leaving 11 bases between. Per germline, CDR1 SQVTM and CDR2 ANQGSEA. The CDR3 here is CSVPGVLEAFF. CDR3 in DNA: TGCAGCGTTCCGGGGGTCCTTGAAGCTTTCTTT.

The rearrangement links TRBV2 to TRBJ1-2, with D possibly TRBD1 on 5 matching bases. CDR3 length: 15 amino acids. Trimming left V 3 bases short and J 4 bases short, with 15 bases between. Germline CDR1 SNHLY, CDR2 FYNNEI. CDR3 residues: CASSDRGAPSYGYTF. DNA for the CDR3: TGTGCCAGCAGTGATCGCGGGGCGCCATCCTATGGCTACACCTTC.

The V call is TRBV28, the J call TRBJ2-7; D is perhaps TRBD2 (5 bases). V gave up 0 bases and J gave up 4 bases, with 16 bases separating them. CDR1 MDHEN and CDR2 SYDVKM come from the germline V gene. The CDR3 covers 16 residues. The CDR3, as DNA: TGTGCCAGCAGTTTATGGGGAGACTATAACGTATACGAGCAGTACTTC. This translates into CASSLWGDYNVYEQYF.

The chain combines TRBV5-1 with TRBJ2-1; possibly TRBD1 or TRBD2 for D (5 bases each). V shed 0 bases and J shed 5 bases, with 12 bases lying between them. Germline V lookup: CDR1 SGHRS, CDR2 YFSETQ. This CDR3 contains 15 residues. The CDR3 spells CASSLGGRENNEQFF. The CDR3 bases are TGCGCCAGCAGCTTGGGTGGCAGGGAGAACAATGAGCAGTTCTTC.

This rearrangement joins TRBV11-3 to TRBJ1-6, with D uncertain. V lost 5 bases to trimming and J lost 8 bases, with 16 bases between them. Germline V CDR1 and CDR2: SGHNT, YENEEA. The CDR3 length is 15 residues. The CDR3 DNA is TGTGCCAGCAGCCTCTTTAGTGAACACGATTCACCCCTCCACTTT. It yields the protein CASSLFSEHDSPLHF.

This chain uses TRBV19 with TRBJ1-3, with TRBD1 matching 7 bases. V gave up 1 base and J gave up 0 bases; unmatched junction bases: 6. Germline loops: CDR1 LNHDA, CDR2 SQIVND (reference sequence). The CDR3 totals 17 residues. The CDR3 nucleotides are TGTGCCAGTAGTATAGGGACAGGCACCTTCTCTGGAAACACCATATATTTT. Its protein is CASSIGTGTFSGNTIYF.